This T cell receptor (beta chain) was observed in a study of cytomegalovirus exposure and HLA in healthy donors. Study-level findings and limits: In a later analysis, HLA-C alleles had the fewest associated TCRs, DRB1 alleles the most. Exclusion applied to some V segments, including TRBV6-2 and TRBV6-3, as they were indistinguishable. It emerged from a later analysis that several of the most significant clusters appeared to be linked to common viral pathogens.

Comment on this clone: The antigen is not known.

Germline values: CDR1 LNHDA, CDR2 SQIVND (reference sequence). CDR3 length: 13 residues. With V trimmed by 3 bases and J by 7 bases, 4 bases remained unmatched. The PCR was carried out with 60 Vbeta primers and 13 Jbeta primers. Profiled with immunoSEQ multiplex PCR; TCRdb holds only in-frame clones, not every one. With 95,000 to 150,000 clones in the sample, the ten largest clones hold about 2.2%. The clonotype was recovered from a man aged 40-49 years in good health and CMV-seronegative. The sequenced sample consisted of PBMCs. This rearrangement joins TRBV19 to TRBJ2-5; TRBD2 aligns across 8 bases. CDR3 loop: CASSISGSGTQYF. CDR3 DNA sequence: TGTGCCAGTAGTATCAGCGGGAGTGGGACCCAGTACTTC.